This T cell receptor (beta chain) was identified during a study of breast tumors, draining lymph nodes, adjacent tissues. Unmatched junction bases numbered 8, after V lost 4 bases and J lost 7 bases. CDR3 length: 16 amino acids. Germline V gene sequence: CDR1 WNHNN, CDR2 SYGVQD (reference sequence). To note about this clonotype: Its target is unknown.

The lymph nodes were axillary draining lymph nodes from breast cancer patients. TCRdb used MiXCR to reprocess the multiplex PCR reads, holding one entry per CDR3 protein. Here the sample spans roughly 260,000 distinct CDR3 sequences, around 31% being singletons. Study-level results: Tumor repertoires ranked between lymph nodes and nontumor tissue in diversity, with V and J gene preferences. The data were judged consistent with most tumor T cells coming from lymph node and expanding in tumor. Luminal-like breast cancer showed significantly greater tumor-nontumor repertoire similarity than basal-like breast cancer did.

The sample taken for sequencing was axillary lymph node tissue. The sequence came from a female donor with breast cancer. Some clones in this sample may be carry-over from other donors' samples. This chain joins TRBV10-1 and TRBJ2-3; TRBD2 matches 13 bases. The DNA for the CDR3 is TGCGCCAGCAGTGGGACTAGCGGGAGAGGGGGAAATACGCAGTATTTT. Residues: CASSGTSGRGGNTQYF.